Sequencing of this T cell receptor (beta chain) was carried out in a study of blood T cell repertoires in COVID-19. Study-level background: Italy, Spain and the United States were the sources of the convalescent and acute COVID-19 samples. T cells, B-cell-depleted T cells, or PBMCs supplied cDNA or gDNA.

At least ten counts were recorded for this clone. In the study's own analysis: From reference gene primer amplification, estimates of nucleated cell counts were derived. Only in-frame clones appear in the TCRdb table, and some are missing; sequencing was by immunoSEQ multiplex PCR. V, J and clone size reflect that table, while D and trimming were determined from the DNA. The repertoire holds about 190,000 clones, with over 75% as singletons. Germline CDR1 SSHAT, CDR2 FNYEAQ (reference sequence). Trimming took off 4 bases at V and 1 base at J, with 24 bases between the two ends. The CDR3 length is 19 residues.

The specimen was peripheral blood. This TCR derives from a man in his fifties who had recovered from COVID-19. The V gene is TRBV7-7, the J gene TRBJ2-3, with a possible D match to TRBD1 (6 bases). The CDR3 reads CASSSGVFGQGTCTDTQYF. In DNA form, the CDR3 reads TGTGCCAGCAGCTCAGGGGTTTTTGGGCAGGGCACTTGCACAGATACGCAGTATTTT.